These 28 T cell receptor beta chains originate from one sample sequenced in a study of blood T cell repertoires in COVID-19. The data were produced by immunoSEQ multiplex PCR, yet TCRdb's version contains in-frame clones alone and is incomplete. The data hold hundreds of thousands of clones, with roughly nine tenths observed a single time. The material sequenced was peripheral blood. These receptors were obtained from a woman between 50 and 59 years old with acute or convalescent COVID-19.

The J gene is TRBJ2-7, the V gene TRBV5-6, with D possibly matching TRBD2 (5 bases). The germline gives CDR1 SGHDT, CDR2 YYEEEE. The CDR3 covers 15 residues. The germline V and J ends were trimmed by 4 bases and 3 bases, with 17 bases remaining between them. The CDR3 loop reads CASSPGLDLVYEQYF. The CDR3, as DNA: TGTGCCAGCAGCCCAGGACTGGACTTGGTCTACGAGCAGTACTTC.

The J gene is TRBJ1-2, the V gene TRBV5-4; D may be TRBD1 (5 bases). V lost 4 bases and J lost 5, with 18 bases in between. Germline V lookup: CDR1 SGHNT, CDR2 YYREEE (reference sequence). CDR3 length: 15 residues. For the CDR3, the DNA is TGTGCCAGCAGCCCTTTGATGGGGGAGGCTTATGGCTACACCTTC. It encodes CASSPLMGEAYGYTF.

This chain connects TRBV24-1 to TRBJ1-5; possibly TRBD1 for D (5 bases). The CDR3 is made up of 14 amino acids. Trimming took 3 bases from V and 6 from J, leaving 11 bases between them. Per the germline V gene, CDR1 is KGHDR and CDR2 is SFDVKD. The DNA of the CDR3 is TGTGCCACCAGTGATCCCGGGGGGGTTCAGCCCCAGCATTTT. This translates into CATSDPGGVQPQHF.

The chain carries TRBV3-1 (or the pseudogene TRBV3-2) and TRBJ2-3; TRBD1 matches at 7 bases. Germline V gene sequence: CDR1 LGHDT, CDR2 YNNKEL (reference sequence). The CDR3 totals 15 residues. V shed 4 bases and J 2 bases; nucleotides not matched to a gene: 6. CDR3 sequence: CASSPRDRHTDTQYF. CDR3 DNA: TGTGCCAGCAGCCCCCGGGACAGACACACAGATACGCAGTATTTT.

This sequence joins TRBV27 and TRBJ1-6; 10 nucleotides line up with TRBD1. Trimming cost V 8 bases and J 8 bases; bases outside gene matches: 3. CDR3 length equals 13 residues. Per the germline V gene, CDR1 is MNHEY and CDR2 is SMNVEV (reference sequence). CDR3 DNA sequence: TGTGCCAGCGGGACAGGGGTCCATTCACCCCTCCACTTT. It encodes CASGTGVHSPLHF.

V and J are TRBV6-5 and TRBJ2-7; D possibly corresponds to TRBD1 (6 bases). CDR3 length: 13 residues. Trimming took off 5 bases at V and 3 bases at J, with 11 bases between the two ends. Looked up from germline, CDR1 is MNHEY and CDR2 is SVGAGI. The CDR3 DNA reads as TGTGCCAGCAGTAGACAGGTCCTCTACGAGCAGTACTTC. Translating it yields CASSRQVLYEQYF.

The rearrangement joins TRBV7-9 to TRBJ2-1; 9 bases are shared with TRBD1. This CDR3 has 14 residues. V lost 2 bases, J lost 10 bases, and 6 bases stayed unmatched. From germline, CDR1 is SEHNR and CDR2 FQNEAQ (reference sequence). The CDR3 sequence: CASSLRTGAKEQFF. In nucleotides, the CDR3 is TGTGCCAGCAGCTTAAGGACAGGGGCGAAGGAGCAGTTCTTC.

This chain uses TRBV30 with TRBJ2-1; 10 bases match TRBD2. The V segment lost 7 bases and the J segment 4 bases; nucleotides outside the gene matches: 4. Per the germline V gene, CDR1 is GTSNPN and CDR2 is SVGIG (reference sequence). The CDR3 has 13 residues. CDR3 nucleotide sequence: TGTGCCTCCGGGACTAGCGCGTACAATGAGCAGTTCTTC. Amino acid sequence: CASGTSAYNEQFF.

The V call is TRBV18, the J call TRBJ1-1, with D perhaps TRBD1 (6 bases). Germline values: CDR1 KGHSH, CDR2 LQKENI. The CDR3 extends over 13 amino acids. V lost 7 bases to trimming and J lost 0 bases, with 9 bases between them. CDR3 nucleotide sequence: TGTGCCAGCTTTGGACAGATGAACACTGAAGCTTTCTTT. This gives the protein CASFGQMNTEAFF.

In this sample, this clone turned up a few times. V is TRBV15 and J is TRBJ1-5; 7 bases are a match to TRBD1. CDR1 is LNHNV and CDR2 is YYDKDF in the germline V gene (reference sequence). Unmatched junction bases numbered 4, after V lost 4 bases and J lost 4 bases. The CDR3 totals 14 residues. The CDR3 reads CATSTGGWNQPQHF. In DNA, the CDR3 is TGTGCCACCAGCACAGGGGGGTGGAATCAGCCCCAGCATTTT.

The chain uses TRBV7-2 and TRBJ1-5; no firm D call. Trimming took off 5 bases at V and 1 base at J, with 15 bases between the two ends. Germline CDR1 is SGHTA and CDR2 is FQGNSA. This CDR3 comprises 16 residues. DNA of the CDR3: TGTGCCAGCAGCCCTCAAGCGGGTATAAGCAATCAGCCCCAGCATTTT. Its translation is CASSPQAGISNQPQHF.

The chain has TRBV3-1 (or the pseudogene TRBV3-2) and TRBJ2-2, with 13 bases matching TRBD2. CDR3 size: 19 residues. In germline, CDR1 is LGHDT, CDR2 YNNKEL (reference sequence). V shed 0 bases, J shed 6 bases, and the junction held 10 bases outside the gene matches. The CDR3 sequence is CASSQDRLAGGSPPGELFF. CDR3 in DNA: TGTGCCAGCAGCCAAGATAGACTAGCGGGAGGTTCCCCCCCCGGGGAGCTGTTTTTT.

The CDR3 protein is CSAGTGLGGYTF. Here the CDR3 DNA reads TGCAGCGCCGGGACAGGGTTAGGTGGCTACACCTTC. The chain joins TRBV29-1 to TRBJ1-2; TRBD1 aligns across 9 bases. Trimming removed 7 bases from V and 7 bases from J; junction bases left unmatched: 7. The CDR3 consists of 12 residues. The germline CDR1 and CDR2 sequences are SQVTM and ANQGSEA. Combining the CDR3 with reference TRBV29-1 and TRBJ1-2 gives the whole variable domain SAVISQKPSRDICQRGTSLTIQCQVDSQVTMMFWYRQQPGQSLTLIATANQGSEATYESGFVIDKFPISRPNLTFSTLTVSNMSPEDSSIYLCSAGTGLGGYTFGSGTRLTVV.

V usage is TRBV21-1 and J usage is TRBJ2-7; the table's D call, TRBD2, has no DNA check behind it. TRBV21-1 is shown as a pseudogene. CDR3 size: 14 residues. The CDR3 bases are TGTGCCAGCAGCAAACTAAACGAAACCTACGAGCAGTACTTC. It is translated as CASSKLNETYEQYF.

Points on this clone: At the DNA level, this CDR3 is encoded by other sequences in the same sample as well. This chain connects TRBV4-3 to TRBJ2-7, with a tentative D call TRBD1 (5 bases). The V and J ends lost 1 base and 0 bases respectively, with 7 bases between them. The CDR3 has 14 amino acids. Per the germline V gene, CDR1 is LGHNA and CDR2 is YSLEER. This chain's CDR3 is CASSQGQGSYEQYF. The DNA for the CDR3 is TGCGCCAGCAGCCAAGGGCAGGGCTCCTACGAGCAGTACTTC.

The genes are TRBV24-1 and TRBJ1-6, with D tentatively TRBD1 (6 bases). Germline CDR1 is KGHDR and CDR2 is SFDVKD. The CDR3 contains 13 residues. Trimming removed 4 bases at V and 8 bases at J, with 8 bases between. CDR3 in amino acids: CATSEYRDSPLHF. CDR3 coding DNA: TGTGCCACCAGTGAGTACAGGGATTCACCCCTCCACTTT.

The V gene is TRBV5-5, the J gene TRBJ1-5, with D possibly TRBD1 on 5 matching bases. Trimming took 0 bases from V and 6 from J, leaving 16 bases between them. Per germline, CDR1 SGHKS and CDR2 YYEKEE (reference sequence). CDR3 length: 16 residues. CDR3 in amino acids: CASSLAGQGFGQPQHF. The CDR3 nucleotides read TGTGCCAGCAGCTTGGCGGGTCAGGGCTTCGGTCAGCCCCAGCATTTT.

This chain joins TRBV5-6 and TRBJ2-1; maybe TRBD2 (7 bases). This CDR3 spans 15 amino acids. Germline CDR1 SGHDT, CDR2 YYEEEE. Trimming stripped 4 bases from V and 0 bases from J, with 11 bases between. The CDR3 DNA follows: TGTGCCAGCAGCCGGGGGGCAGGCTCCTACAATGAGCAGTTCTTC. It specifies CASSRGAGSYNEQFF.

J is TRBJ1-1 and V is TRBV19, with TRBD1 as a possible D gene (5 bases). The CDR3 covers 15 residues. Trimming took off 3 bases at V and 0 bases at J, with 11 bases between the two ends. In germline, CDR1 is LNHDA, CDR2 SQIVND (reference sequence). The DNA for the CDR3 is TGTGCCAGTAGTATTTTCGGACAACTGAACACTGAAGCTTTCTTT. Translated, it gives CASSIFGQLNTEAFF.

J is TRBJ2-5 and V is TRBV18; D is unclear. Germline CDR1 is KGHSH and CDR2 is LQKENI. The CDR3 length is 12 residues. V was trimmed by 6 bases and J by 5 bases, leaving 10 bases between them. CDR3 nucleotides: TGTGCCAGCTCCCGGGTCCAGGAGACCCAGTACTTC. This translates into CASSRVQETQYF.

Comments on this clone: The same CDR3 arises from other DNA sequences in this sample as well. The V and J genes are TRBV14 and TRBJ2-2; 13 bases match TRBD2. This CDR3 region has 16 residues. Germline CDR1 and CDR2: SGHDN and FVKESK. With V trimmed by 4 bases and J by 4 bases, 3 bases remained unmatched. This CDR3 is CASSPRTSGGTGELFF. Here the CDR3 DNA reads TGTGCCAGCAGCCCCCGGACTAGCGGGGGCACCGGGGAGCTGTTTTTT. The full variable domain, its missing parts supplied by reference TRBV14 and TRBJ2-2, is EAGVTQFPSHSVIEKGQTVTLRCDPISGHDNLYWYRRVMGKEIKFLLHFVKESKQDESGMPNNRFLAERTGGTYSTLKVQPAELEDSGVYFCASSPRTSGGTGELFFGEGSRLTVL.

The V gene is TRBV29-1, the J gene TRBJ1-2; D possibly corresponds to TRBD1 (6 bases). Trimming stripped 6 bases from V and 4 bases from J, with 15 bases between. The CDR3 totals 13 residues. CDR1 SQVTM and CDR2 ANQGSEA come from the germline V gene. In DNA form, the CDR3 reads TGCAGCGTCCGAGTGCAGGGGCGCTATGGCTACACCTTC. Translating it yields CSVRVQGRYGYTF.

This clone was counted between two and nine times. The chain carries TRBV7-2 and TRBJ1-6; D gene uncertain. V lost 3 bases to trimming and J lost 9 bases, with 9 bases between them. The CDR3 contains 13 residues. Germline assignment: CDR1 SGHTA and CDR2 FQGNSA. CDR3 DNA: TGTGCCAGCAGCTTTACTTTGGTTTCACCCCTCCACTTT. Protein: CASSFTLVSPLHF.

The chain employs TRBV6-5 and TRBJ1-1, with D tentatively TRBD1 (6 bases). CDR1 is MNHEY and CDR2 is SVGAGI in the germline V gene. This CDR3 comprises 13 residues. V was clipped by 5 bases and J by 4 bases, with 11 bases between them. The CDR3 loop reads CASSTGSGTEAFF. The CDR3 region has the DNA TGTGCCAGCAGTACAGGGTCGGGCACTGAAGCTTTCTTT.

The chain couples TRBV4-3 to TRBJ1-6; D is unclear. V shed 4 bases and J shed 5 bases, with 3 bases lying between them. Germline V lookup: CDR1 LGHNA, CDR2 YSLEER. The CDR3 is 12 amino acids. This chain's CDR3 is CASSLNNSPLHF. The CDR3, as DNA: TGCGCCAGCAGCCTAAATAATTCACCCCTCCACTTT.

A few counts support this clone. This chain links TRBV5-1 with TRBJ2-5, with 11 positions matching TRBD2. This CDR3 spans 15 amino acids. Germline V CDR1 and CDR2: SGHRS, YFSETQ. With V trimmed by 4 bases and J by 5 bases, 7 bases remained unmatched. In DNA, the CDR3 is TGCGCCAGCAGCGGGACTAGCGGTCGCGGGGAGACCCAGTACTTC. Translated: CASSGTSGRGETQYF.

The table lists this clone with a count of one. The chain combines TRBV6-6 with TRBJ1-4; unclear D gene. Trimming cost V 8 bases and J 7 bases, with 11 bases left between them. Germline V gene data show CDR1 as MNHNY and CDR2 as SVGAGI (reference sequence). CDR3 length equals 12 residues. The CDR3: CASSRDFEKLFF. In DNA, the CDR3 is TGTGCCAGCTCCCGGGATTTTGAAAAACTGTTTTTT.

CDR3 DNA: TGTGCCAGCAGCCCCCGACAGGGGGGATCGAGTTCACCCCTCCACTTT. The encoded protein is CASSPRQGGSSSPLHF. The chain is built from TRBV7-8 and TRBJ1-6, with TRBD1 matching 9 bases. Germline CDR1 and CDR2: SGHVS and FQNEAQ. J lost 9 bases, V lost 5 bases, and 11 bases had no gene match. CDR3 length: 16 amino acids.